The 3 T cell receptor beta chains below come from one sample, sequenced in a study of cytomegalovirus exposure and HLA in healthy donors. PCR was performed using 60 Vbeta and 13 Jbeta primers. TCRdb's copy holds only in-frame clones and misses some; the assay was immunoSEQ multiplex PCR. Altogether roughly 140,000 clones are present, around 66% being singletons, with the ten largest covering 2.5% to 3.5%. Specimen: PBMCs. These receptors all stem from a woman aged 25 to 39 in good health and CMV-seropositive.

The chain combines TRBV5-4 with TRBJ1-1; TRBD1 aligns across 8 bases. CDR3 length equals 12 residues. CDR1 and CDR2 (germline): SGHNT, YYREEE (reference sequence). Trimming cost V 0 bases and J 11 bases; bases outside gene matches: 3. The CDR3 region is CASSLAGGTAFF. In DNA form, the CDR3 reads TGTGCCAGCAGCTTGGCAGGGGGCACGGCTTTCTTT.

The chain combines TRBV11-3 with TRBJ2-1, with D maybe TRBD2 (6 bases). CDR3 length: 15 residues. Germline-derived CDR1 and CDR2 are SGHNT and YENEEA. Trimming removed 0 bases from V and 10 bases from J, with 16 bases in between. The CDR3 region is CASSLDGLLGGEQFF. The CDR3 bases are TGTGCCAGCAGCTTAGATGGGCTTTTAGGAGGGGAGCAGTTCTTC.

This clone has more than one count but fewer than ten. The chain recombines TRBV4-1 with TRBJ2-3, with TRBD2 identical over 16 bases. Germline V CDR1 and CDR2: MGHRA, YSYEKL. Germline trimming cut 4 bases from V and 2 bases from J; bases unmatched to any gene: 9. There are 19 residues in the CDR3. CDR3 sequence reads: CASSRGLAGGPGYTDTQYF. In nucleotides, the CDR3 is TGCGCCAGCAGCCGGGGACTAGCGGGAGGGCCGGGCTACACAGATACGCAGTATTTT.